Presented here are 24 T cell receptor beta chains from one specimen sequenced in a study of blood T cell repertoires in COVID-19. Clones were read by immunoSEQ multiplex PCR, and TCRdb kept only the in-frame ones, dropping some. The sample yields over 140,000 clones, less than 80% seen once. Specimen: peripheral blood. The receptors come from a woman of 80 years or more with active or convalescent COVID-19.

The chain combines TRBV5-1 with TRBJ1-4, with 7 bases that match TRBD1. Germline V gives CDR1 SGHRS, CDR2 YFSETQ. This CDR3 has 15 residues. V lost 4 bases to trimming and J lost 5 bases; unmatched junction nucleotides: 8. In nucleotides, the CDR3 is TGCGCCAGCAGCCGAGAAGACAGGGTGAATGAAAAACTGTTTTTT. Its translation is CASSREDRVNEKLFF.

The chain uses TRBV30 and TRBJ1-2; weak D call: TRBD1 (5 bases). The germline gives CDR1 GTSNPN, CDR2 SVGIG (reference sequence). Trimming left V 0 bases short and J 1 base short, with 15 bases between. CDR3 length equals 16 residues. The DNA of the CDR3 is TGTGCCTGGAGTGTACTCAGGCAGGGCGTTAACTATGGCTACACCTTC. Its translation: CAWSVLRQGVNYGYTF. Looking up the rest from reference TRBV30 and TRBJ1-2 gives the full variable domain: SQTIHQWPATLVQPVGSPLSLECTVEGTSNPNLYWYRQAAGRGLQLLFYSVGIGQISSEVPQNLSASRPQDRQFILSSKKLLLSDSGFYLCAWSVLRQGVNYGYTFGSGTRLTVV.

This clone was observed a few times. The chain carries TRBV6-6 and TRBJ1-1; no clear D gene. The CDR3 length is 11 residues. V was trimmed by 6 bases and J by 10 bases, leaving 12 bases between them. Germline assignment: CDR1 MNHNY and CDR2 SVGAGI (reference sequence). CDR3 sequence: CASSPRNIAFF. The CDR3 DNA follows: TGTGCCAGCAGCCCACGAAACATAGCTTTCTTT.

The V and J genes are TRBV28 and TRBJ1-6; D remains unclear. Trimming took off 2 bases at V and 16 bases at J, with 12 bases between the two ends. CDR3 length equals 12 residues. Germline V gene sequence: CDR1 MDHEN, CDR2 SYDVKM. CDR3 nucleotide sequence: TGTGCCAGCAGTTTACGACGACATCCGCTCCACTTT. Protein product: CASSLRRHPLHF.

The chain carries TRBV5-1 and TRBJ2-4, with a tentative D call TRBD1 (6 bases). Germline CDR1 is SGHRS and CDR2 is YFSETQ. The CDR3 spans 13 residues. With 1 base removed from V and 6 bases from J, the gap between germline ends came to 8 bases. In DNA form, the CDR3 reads TGCGCCAGCAGCTTGACCAGGGGAAACATTCAGTACTTC. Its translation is CASSLTRGNIQYF.

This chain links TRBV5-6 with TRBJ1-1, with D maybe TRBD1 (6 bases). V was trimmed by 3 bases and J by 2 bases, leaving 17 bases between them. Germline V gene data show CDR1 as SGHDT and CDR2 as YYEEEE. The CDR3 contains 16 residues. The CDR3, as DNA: TGTGCCAGCAGCTCTGAGGGGGGGACACGTAACACTGAAGCTTTCTTT. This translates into CASSSEGGTRNTEAFF.

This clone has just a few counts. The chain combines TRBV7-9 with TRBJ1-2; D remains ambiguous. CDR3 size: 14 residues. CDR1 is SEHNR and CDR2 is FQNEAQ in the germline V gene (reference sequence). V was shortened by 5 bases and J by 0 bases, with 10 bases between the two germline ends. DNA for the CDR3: TGTGCCAGCAGCCAAAGTTTAGCTAACTATGGCTACACCTTC. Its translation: CASSQSLANYGYTF.

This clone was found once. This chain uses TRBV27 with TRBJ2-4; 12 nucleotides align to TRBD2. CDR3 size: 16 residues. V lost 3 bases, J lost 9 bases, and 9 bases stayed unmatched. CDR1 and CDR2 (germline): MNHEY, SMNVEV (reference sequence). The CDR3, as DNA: TGTGCCAGCAGTTTTTCCCTAGCGGGGGGGCAAATCATTCAGTACTTC. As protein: CASSFSLAGGQIIQYF.

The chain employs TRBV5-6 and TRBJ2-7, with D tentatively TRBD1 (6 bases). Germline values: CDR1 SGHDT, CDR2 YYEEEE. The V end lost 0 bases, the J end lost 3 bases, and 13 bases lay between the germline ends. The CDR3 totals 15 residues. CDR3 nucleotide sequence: TGTGCCAGCAGCTTGGTCGGGACACAGAACTACGAGCAGTACTTC. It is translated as CASSLVGTQNYEQYF. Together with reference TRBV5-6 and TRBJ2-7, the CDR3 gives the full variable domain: DAGVTQSPTHLIKTRGQQVTLRCSPKSGHDTVSWYQQALGQGPQFIFQYYEEEERQRGNFPDRFSGHQFPNYSSELNVNALLLGDSALYLCASSLVGTQNYEQYFGPGTRLTVT.

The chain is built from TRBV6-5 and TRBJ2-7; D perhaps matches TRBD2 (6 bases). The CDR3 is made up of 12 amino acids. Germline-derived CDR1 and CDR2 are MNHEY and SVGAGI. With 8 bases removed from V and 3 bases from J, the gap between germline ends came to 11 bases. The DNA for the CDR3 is TGTGCCAGCGGCGGGAATTACTACGAGCAGTACTTC. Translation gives CASGGNYYEQYF.

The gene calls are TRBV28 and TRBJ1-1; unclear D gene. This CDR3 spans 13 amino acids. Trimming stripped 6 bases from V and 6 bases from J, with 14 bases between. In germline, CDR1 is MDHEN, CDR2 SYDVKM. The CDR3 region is CASRDAGFPEAFF. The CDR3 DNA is TGTGCCAGCAGGGATGCGGGGTTCCCTGAAGCTTTCTTT.

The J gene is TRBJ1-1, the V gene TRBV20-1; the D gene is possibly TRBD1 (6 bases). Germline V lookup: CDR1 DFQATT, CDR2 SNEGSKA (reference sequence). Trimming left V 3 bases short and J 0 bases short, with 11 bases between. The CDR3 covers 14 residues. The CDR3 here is CSASRAGVNTEAFF. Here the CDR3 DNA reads TGCAGTGCTAGTCGTGCAGGGGTGAACACTGAAGCTTTCTTT.

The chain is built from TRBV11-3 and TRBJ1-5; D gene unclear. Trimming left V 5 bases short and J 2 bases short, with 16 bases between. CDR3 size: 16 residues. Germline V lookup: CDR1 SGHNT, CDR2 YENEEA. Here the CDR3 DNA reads TGTGCCAGCAGCCATCCGGCCTCGGCGGGCAATCAGCCCCAGCATTTT. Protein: CASSHPASAGNQPQHF.

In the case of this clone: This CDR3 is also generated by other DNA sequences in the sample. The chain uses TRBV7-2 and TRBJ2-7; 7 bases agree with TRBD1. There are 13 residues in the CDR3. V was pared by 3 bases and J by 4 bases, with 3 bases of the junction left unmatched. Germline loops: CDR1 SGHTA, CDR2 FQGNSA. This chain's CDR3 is CASSLSGGYEQYF. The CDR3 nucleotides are TGTGCCAGCAGCTTGTCAGGGGGTTACGAGCAGTACTTC. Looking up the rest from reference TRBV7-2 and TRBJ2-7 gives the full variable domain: GAGVSQSPSNKVTEKGKDVELRCDPISGHTALYWYRQSLGQGLEFLIYFQGNSAPDKSGLPSDRFSAERTGGSVSTLTIQRTQQEDSAVYLCASSLSGGYEQYFGPGTRLTVT.

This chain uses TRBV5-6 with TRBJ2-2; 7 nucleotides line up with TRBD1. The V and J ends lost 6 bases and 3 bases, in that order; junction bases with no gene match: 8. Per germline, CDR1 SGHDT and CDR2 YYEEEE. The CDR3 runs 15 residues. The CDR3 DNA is TGTGCCAGCAAATGGGGCACAGGGGACACCGGGGAGCTGTTTTTT. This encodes CASKWGTGDTGELFF.

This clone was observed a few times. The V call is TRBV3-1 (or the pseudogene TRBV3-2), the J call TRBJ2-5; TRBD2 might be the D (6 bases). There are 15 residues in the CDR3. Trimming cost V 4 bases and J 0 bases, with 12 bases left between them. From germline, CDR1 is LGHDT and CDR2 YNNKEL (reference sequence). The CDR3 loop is CASSRRTTYQETQYF. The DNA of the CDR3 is TGTGCCAGCAGCCGGCGGACTACCTACCAAGAGACCCAGTACTTC.

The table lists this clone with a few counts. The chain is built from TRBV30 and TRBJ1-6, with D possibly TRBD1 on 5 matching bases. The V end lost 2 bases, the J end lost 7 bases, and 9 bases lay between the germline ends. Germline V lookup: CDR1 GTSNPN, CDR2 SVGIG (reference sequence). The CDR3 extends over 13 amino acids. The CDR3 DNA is TGTGCCTGGAGTAGCCAGGGAAATTCACCCCTCCACTTT. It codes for CAWSSQGNSPLHF. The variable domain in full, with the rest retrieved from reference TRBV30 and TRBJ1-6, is SQTIHQWPATLVQPVGSPLSLECTVEGTSNPNLYWYRQAAGRGLQLLFYSVGIGQISSEVPQNLSASRPQDRQFILSSKKLLLSDSGFYLCAWSSQGNSPLHFGNGTRLTVT.

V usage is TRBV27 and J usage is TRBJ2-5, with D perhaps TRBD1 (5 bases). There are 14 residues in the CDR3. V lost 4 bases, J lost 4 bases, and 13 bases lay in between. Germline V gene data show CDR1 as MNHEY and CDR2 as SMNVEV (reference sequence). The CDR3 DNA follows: TGTGCCAGCAGTTCCAAGGGGTCCAGAGAGACCCAGTACTTC. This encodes CASSSKGSRETQYF.

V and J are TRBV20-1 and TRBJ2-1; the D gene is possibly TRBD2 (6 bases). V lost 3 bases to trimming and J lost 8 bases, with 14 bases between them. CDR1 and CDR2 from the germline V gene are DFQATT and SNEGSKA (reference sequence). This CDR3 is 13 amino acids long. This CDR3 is CSASGGGDDEQFF. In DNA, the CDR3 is TGCAGTGCTAGTGGAGGAGGGGATGATGAGCAGTTCTTC.

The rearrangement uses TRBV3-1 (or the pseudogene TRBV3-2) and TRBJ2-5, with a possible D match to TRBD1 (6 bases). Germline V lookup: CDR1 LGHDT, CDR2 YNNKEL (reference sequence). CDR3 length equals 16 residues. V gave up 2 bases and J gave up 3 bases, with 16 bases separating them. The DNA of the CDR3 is TGTGCCAGCAGCCAACGTACCGGGACAACGAAAGAGACCCAGTACTTC. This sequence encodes CASSQRTGTTKETQYF.

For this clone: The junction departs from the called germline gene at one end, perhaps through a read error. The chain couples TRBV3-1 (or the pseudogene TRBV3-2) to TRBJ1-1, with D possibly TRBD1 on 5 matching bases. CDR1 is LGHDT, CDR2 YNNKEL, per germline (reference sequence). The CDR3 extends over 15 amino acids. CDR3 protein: CASSQADMPNAEAFF. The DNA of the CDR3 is TGTGCCAGCAGCCAAGCGGACATGCCGAACGCTGAAGCTTTCTTT.

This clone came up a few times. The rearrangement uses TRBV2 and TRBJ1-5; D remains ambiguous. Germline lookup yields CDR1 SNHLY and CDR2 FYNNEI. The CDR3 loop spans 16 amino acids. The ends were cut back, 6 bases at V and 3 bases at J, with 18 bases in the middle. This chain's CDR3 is CASRATTGTLNQPQHF. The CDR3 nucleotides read TGTGCCAGCAGGGCGACAACCGGAACGCTCAATCAGCCCCAGCATTTT.

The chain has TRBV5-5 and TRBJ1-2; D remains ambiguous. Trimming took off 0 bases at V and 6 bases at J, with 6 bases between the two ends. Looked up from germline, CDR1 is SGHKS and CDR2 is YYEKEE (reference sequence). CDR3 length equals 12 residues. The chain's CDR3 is CASSLAGNGYTF. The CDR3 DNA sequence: TGTGCCAGCAGCTTGGCAGGAAATGGCTACACCTTC.

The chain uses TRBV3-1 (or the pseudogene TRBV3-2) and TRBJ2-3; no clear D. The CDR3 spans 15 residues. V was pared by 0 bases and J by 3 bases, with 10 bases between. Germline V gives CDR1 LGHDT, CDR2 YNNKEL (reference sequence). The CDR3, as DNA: TGTGCCAGCAGCCAAGATCTCGTCGGGACAGATACGCAGTATTTT. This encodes CASSQDLVGTDTQYF.